The 3 T cell receptor beta chains reported below all come from one sample, sequenced in a study of shared clonotypes between healthy human individuals. TCRdb's table, derived via immunoSEQ multiplex PCR, lists solely in-frame clones and lacks some. This sample carries over 850,000 clones, roughly 74% of them seen once, and the ten largest clones take 0.6% to 0.75%. What was sequenced was memory CD4+ T cells from PBMCs. Subset of the sample: CD45RA-negative fraction. These receptors all come from a man aged 18 to 35 in good health. Some clones in this sample may be carry-over from other donors' samples.

The CDR3 DNA reads as TGTGCCAGCAGGAGAGGGGACAATGAGCAGTTCTTC. This encodes CASRRGDNEQFF. This rearrangement joins TRBV6-6 to TRBJ2-1; D could derive from TRBD1 or TRBD2 (5 bases each). The CDR3 contains 12 residues. Germline V gene data show CDR1 as MNHNY and CDR2 as SVGAGI (reference sequence). V was trimmed by 6 bases and J by 5 bases, leaving 8 bases between them.

V is TRBV11-2 and J is TRBJ2-1, with D tentatively TRBD2 (5 bases). V dropped 0 bases and J dropped 2 bases, with 8 bases sitting between them. The CDR3 is made up of 15 amino acids. Germline loops: CDR1 SGHAT, CDR2 FQNNGV. The CDR3 here is CASSLDTGTYNEQFF. The CDR3 bases are TGTGCCAGCAGCTTAGATACGGGGACCTACAATGAGCAGTTCTTC.

The chain links TRBV7-2 to TRBJ2-2; 7 positions agree with TRBD1. The last part of the DNA fits TRBJ1-3 better; the J call may be wrong. This CDR3 has 16 amino acids. CDR1 is SGHTA and CDR2 is FQGNSA in the germline V gene. CDR3 region: CASSDVRGATGNTIYF. Written as DNA, the CDR3 is TGTGCCAGCAGCGACGTCAGGGGGGCGACTGGAAACACCATATATTTT.